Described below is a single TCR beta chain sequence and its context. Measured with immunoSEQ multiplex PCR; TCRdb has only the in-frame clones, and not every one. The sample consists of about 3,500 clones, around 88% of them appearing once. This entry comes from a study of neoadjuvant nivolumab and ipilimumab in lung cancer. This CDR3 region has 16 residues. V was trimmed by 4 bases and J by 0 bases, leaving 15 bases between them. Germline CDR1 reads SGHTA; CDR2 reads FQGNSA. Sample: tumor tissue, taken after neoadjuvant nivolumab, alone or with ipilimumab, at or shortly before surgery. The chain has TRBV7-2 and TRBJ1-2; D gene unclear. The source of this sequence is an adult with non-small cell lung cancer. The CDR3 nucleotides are TGTGCCAGCAGCTCCCTAAAGGACGGTGCTAACTATGGCTACACCTTC. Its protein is CASSSLKDGANYGYTF.